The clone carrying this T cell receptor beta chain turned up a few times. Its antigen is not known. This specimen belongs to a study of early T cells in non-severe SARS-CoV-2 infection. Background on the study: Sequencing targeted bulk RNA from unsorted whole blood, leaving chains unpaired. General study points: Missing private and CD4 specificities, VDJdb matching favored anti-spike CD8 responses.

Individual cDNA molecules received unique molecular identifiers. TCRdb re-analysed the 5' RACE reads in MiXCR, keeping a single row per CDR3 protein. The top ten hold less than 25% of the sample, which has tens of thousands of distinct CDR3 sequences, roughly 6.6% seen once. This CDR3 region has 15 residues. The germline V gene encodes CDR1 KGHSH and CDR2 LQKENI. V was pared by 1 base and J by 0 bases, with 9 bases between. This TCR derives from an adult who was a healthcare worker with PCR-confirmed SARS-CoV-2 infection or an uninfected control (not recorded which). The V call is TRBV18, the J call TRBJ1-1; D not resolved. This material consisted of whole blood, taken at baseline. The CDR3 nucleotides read TGTGCCAGCTCACCACGGGCCGGCATGAACACTGAAGCTTTCTTT. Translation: CASSPRAGMNTEAFF.